A selection of T cell receptor beta chains follows, all from one sample in a study of cytomegalovirus exposure and HLA in healthy donors. Profiling relied on immunoSEQ multiplex PCR, and the TCRdb table lists in-frame clones only, not all of them. The table lists approximately 150,000 clones, under 90% of them singletons, with 2.5% in the top ten. Sequencing was done on a sample of PBMCs. These TCRs come from a male donor in good health and CMV-seronegative. Both conserved end residues are part of each CDR3. A D gene is named only where the DNA matches it firmly. Some rows have no size entry. The others give once, few or many, or a class for an expanded clone.

TRBJ2-7	NA	15	TRBV7-6	NA	TGTGCCAGCAGCCCATCCGGGGGACAGTCCTACGAGCAGTACTTC	CASSPSGGQSYEQYF
TRBJ1-4	NA	13	TRBV9	NA	TGTGCCAGCACCACTACAGGGATTGAAAAACTGTTTTTT	CASTTTGIEKLFF
TRBJ2-1	once	14	TRBV4-3	TRBD2	TGCGCCAGCAGCCCGGGAGTAGCGGGAGTTGAGCAGTTCTTC	CASSPGVAGVEQFF
TRBJ2-5	NA	16	TRBV19	TRBD2	TGTGCCAGTAGTACCCTAGCGGGCCGGTACGAAGAGACCCAGTACTTC	CASSTLAGRYEETQYF
TRBJ2-2	NA	15	TRBV6-4	TRBD1	TGTGCCAGCAGTTACAGGGGTTCTTTTGCCGGGGAGCTGTTTTTT	CASSYRGSFAGELFF
TRBJ2-1	once	18	TRBV27	NA	TGTGCCAGCAGCTTGCAGGGGTGGAGCGGAAACTTATACAATGAGCAGTTCTTC	CASSLQGWSGNLYNEQFF
TRBJ2-5	once	11	TRBV5-1	NA	TGCGCCAGCGGGCCGGAAGAGACCCAGTACTTC	CASGPEETQYF
TRBJ2-1	NA	18	TRBV19	TRBD2	TGTGCCAGTAGCAAAGGCCTAGCGGGAGTAGGGTCCTACAATGAGCAGTTCTTC	CASSKGLAGVGSYNEQFF
TRBJ1-1	NA	15	TRBV27	NA	TGTGCCAGCAGCCCGTTATCAGGGGATCATACTGAAGCTTTCTTT	CASSPLSGDHTEAFF
TRBJ1-4	NA	14	TRBV6-1	NA	TGTGCCAGCAGTGACGGGGGGGGTAATGAAAAACTGTTTTTT	CASSDGGGNEKLFF
TRBJ2-6	NA	15	TRBV7-2	NA	TGTGCCAGCAGCCCCCGGACAGTCGGGGCCAACGTCCTGACTTTC	CASSPRTVGANVLTF
TRBJ2-1	NA	14	TRBV11-3	TRBD1	TGTGCCAGCAGCTTCGCAGGGGGCCAGGGTGAGCAGTTCTTC	CASSFAGGQGEQFF
TRBJ1-5	NA	15	TRBV19	TRBD1	TGTGCCAGTACCTCGACAGGGTATAGCAATCAGCCCCAGCATTTT	CASTSTGYSNQPQHF
TRBJ1-1	NA	15	TRBV5-1	TRBD1	TGCGCCAGCAGCTGGGGGACAGGGGGCTTTACTGAAGCTTTCTTT	CASSWGTGGFTEAFF
TRBJ1-1	few	13	TRBV6-5	NA	TGTGCCACCCGAACACAGGGGAACACTGAAGCTTTCTTT	CATRTQGNTEAFF
TRBJ1-5	NA	15	TRBV6-5	TRBD1	TGTGCCAGCAGTTGGGACAGAAATAGCAATCAGCCCCAGCATTTT	CASSWDRNSNQPQHF
TRBJ2-3	NA	17	TRBV4-3	NA	TGCGCCAGCAGCCAAGAACCTACTCGCGGTCTCACAGATACGCAGTATTTT	CASSQEPTRGLTDTQYF
TRBJ2-2	NA	16	TRBV6-6	TRBD1	TGTGCCAGCAGTTACGTGACAGGGGTCCGGACCGGGGAGCTGTTTTTT	CASSYVTGVRTGELFF
TRBJ2-3	few	12	TRBV5-1	NA	TGCGCCAGCAGCTTGATACGGGATACGCAGTATTTT	CASSLIRDTQYF
TRBJ2-1	NA	12	TRBV6-5	NA	TGTGCCAGCAGTCACGCAGGGGATGAGCAGTTCTTC	CASSHAGDEQFF
TRBJ2-7	NA	14	TRBV7-2	NA	TGTGCCAGCAGCTTAAACCCGAGCTCCTACGAGCAGTACTTC	CASSLNPSSYEQYF
TRBJ1-5	NA	13	TRBV6-5	NA	TGTGCCAGCAGTTATAGCCCCACCAAGCCCCAGCATTTT	CASSYSPTKPQHF
TRBJ2-1	NA	15	TRBV18	NA	TGTGCCAGCTCACCGTTCACGGCGACGGGGAATGAGCAGTTCTTC	CASSPFTATGNEQFF
TRBJ1-5	NA	15	TRBV6-6	TRBD1	TGTGCCAGCAGCCGTCGACAGGGCCAAAATCAGCCCCAGCATTTT	CASSRRQGQNQPQHF
TRBJ1-2	NA	15	TRBV5-4	NA	TGTGCCAGCAGCTTGTCCGTCAGAGGGTTCGATGGCTACACCTTC	CASSLSVRGFDGYTF
TRBJ2-1	NA	11	TRBV6-4	NA	TGTGCCAGCAGCAGCGGGCGAGAGCAGTTCTTC	CASSSGREQFF
TRBJ2-2	NA	15	TRBV28	TRBD1	TGTGCCAGCAGTTCGGCACAGGGGGCTTGGGGGGAGCTGTTTTTT	CASSSAQGAWGELFF
TRBJ1-5	NA	15	TRBV19	TRBD1	TGTGCCAGTAGTACCGGGACAGGGGGGTCTCAGCCCCAGCATTTT	CASSTGTGGSQPQHF
TRBJ1-1	NA	16	TRBV19	TRBD1	TGTGCCAGTAGTAGACCCAAGGGACAGACGAACACTGAAGCTTTCTTT	CASSRPKGQTNTEAFF
TRBJ1-1	NA	12	TRBV6-6	NA	TGTGCCAGCAGCGCAGGGTCCACTGAAGCTTTCTTT	CASSAGSTEAFF
TRBJ2-3	NA	15	TRBV9	TRBD2	TGTGCCAGCAGCCCTAGCGCACTAGCGGGTAATACGCAGTATTTT	CASSPSALAGNTQYF
TRBJ2-1	NA	16	TRBV5-5	TRBD2	TGTGCCAGCAGCTTGAGACTAGCAGACCCCTACAATGAGCAGTTCTTC	CASSLRLADPYNEQFF
TRBJ1-3	NA	15	TRBV27	NA	TGTGCCAGCAGAGAGGGGGGGTTCTCTGGAAACACCATATATTTT	CASREGGFSGNTIYF
TRBJ2-1	NA	15	TRBV5-1	TRBD2	TGCGCCAGCAGCTTGAGCGGGAGGGCCTACAATGAGCAGTTCTTC	CASSLSGRAYNEQFF
TRBJ1-5	once	12	TRBV28	NA	TGTGCCAGCAGTTTCTCGGATCAGCCCCAGCATTTT	CASSFSDQPQHF
TRBJ2-1	NA	16	TRBV19	TRBD2	TGTGCCAGTAGTATATCTAGCGGATGGGGGTACAATGAGCAGTTCTTC	CASSISSGWGYNEQFF
TRBJ2-7	NA	16	TRBV5-1	NA	TGCGCCAGCAGTTCTCTGGGGGGACAGTTCATGTACGAGCAGTACTTC	CASSSLGGQFMYEQYF
TRBJ2-1	NA	15	TRBV7-9	NA	TGTGCCAGCAGCTCTTTGCGGGATGTTGACAATGAGCAGTTCTTC	CASSSLRDVDNEQFF
TRBJ2-3	NA	14	TRBV7-3	NA	TGTGCCAGCAGCTTAGGGGATCGGGGGACGGCCCAGTATTTT	CASSLGDRGTAQYF
TRBJ2-7	NA	16	TRBV11-2	TRBD2	TGTGCCAGCAGCTTAGTTATGGGGCGGGAGGTCTACGAGCAGTACTTC	CASSLVMGREVYEQYF
TRBJ1-1	NA	14	TRBV19	NA	TGTGCCAGTAGAAGGCAGGGGATGAACACTGAAGCTTTCTTT	CASRRQGMNTEAFF
TRBJ2-3	NA	13	TRBV4-2	NA	TGTGCCAGCAGCCAAGAATCAGTGGATACGCAGTATTTT	CASSQESVDTQYF